This TCR beta chain was recovered during a study of cytomegalovirus exposure and HLA in healthy donors. A single count supports this clone. Vbeta (60) and Jbeta (13) primers were used in the PCR. The table came from immunoSEQ multiplex PCR; TCRdb's copy has only in-frame clones and leaves some out. The sample holds about 160,000 clones, roughly three quarters seen once. CDR1 SEHNR and CDR2 FQNEAQ come from the germline V gene (reference sequence). The CDR3 is 14 residues long. The chain is built from TRBV7-9 and TRBJ2-5, with D possibly being TRBD2 (7 bases). With the DNA end fitting TRBJ2-7 better, the J assignment may be wrong. This TCR was recovered from a man in his sixties in good health and CMV-seronegative. The sample taken for sequencing was PBMCs. The CDR3 loop reads CASSPGAGVDEQYF. CDR3 nucleotides: TGTGCCAGCAGCCCGGGGGCGGGAGTCGACGAGCAGTACTTC.